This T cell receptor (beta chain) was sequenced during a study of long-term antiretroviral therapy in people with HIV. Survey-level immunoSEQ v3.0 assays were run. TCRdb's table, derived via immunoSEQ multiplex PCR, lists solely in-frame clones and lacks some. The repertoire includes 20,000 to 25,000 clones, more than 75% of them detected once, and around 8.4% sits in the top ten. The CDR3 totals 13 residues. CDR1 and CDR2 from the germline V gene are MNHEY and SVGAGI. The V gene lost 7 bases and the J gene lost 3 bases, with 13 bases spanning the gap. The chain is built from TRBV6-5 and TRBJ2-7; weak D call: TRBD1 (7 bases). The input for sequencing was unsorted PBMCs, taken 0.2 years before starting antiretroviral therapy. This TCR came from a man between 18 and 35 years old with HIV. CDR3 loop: CASTGDSYYEQYF. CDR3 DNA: TGTGCCAGCACGGGGGACAGTTACTACGAGCAGTACTTC.